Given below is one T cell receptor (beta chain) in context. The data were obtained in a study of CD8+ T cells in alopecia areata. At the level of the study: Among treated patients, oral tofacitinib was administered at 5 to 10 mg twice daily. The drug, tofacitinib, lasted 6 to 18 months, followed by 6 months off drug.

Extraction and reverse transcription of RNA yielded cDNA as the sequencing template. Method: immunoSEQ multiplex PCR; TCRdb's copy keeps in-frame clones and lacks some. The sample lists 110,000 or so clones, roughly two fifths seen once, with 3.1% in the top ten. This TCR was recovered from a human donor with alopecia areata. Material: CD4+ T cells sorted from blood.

The CDR3 DNA is TGCAGCGTTGAAGATCTTTCGGACCGGGGTGGGAAGACCCAGTACTTC. Protein sequence: CSVEDLSDRGGKTQYF. V is TRBV29-1 and J is TRBJ2-5; perhaps TRBD2 as D (5 bases). The germline CDR1 and CDR2 sequences are SQVTM and ANQGSEA. V dropped 0 bases and J dropped 6 bases, with 20 bases sitting between them. The CDR3 is made up of 16 amino acids.